This T cell receptor beta chain was sequenced in a study of T cells in Graves' hyperthyroidism and ophthalmopathy (dated by TCRdb to the late 2010s). Some background on the complete study: Peripheral blood samples were taken at the time of initial diagnosis, prior to any treatment. According to the paper, TCR Vbeta CDR3 sequencing was carried out on 135 peripheral blood samples, which came from more than 40 ophthalmopathy, 75 to 80 hyperthyroidism and roughly 17 progressor patients. The roughly 100 discovery patients were randomly divided into training and test sets at a 7:3 ratio. After sampling, hyperthyroidism patients received methimazole starting at 30 mg daily, and ophthalmopathy patients received high-dose intravenous methylprednisolone. A discovery cohort of around 100 patients, about 43 with Graves' ophthalmopathy and under 60 with stable Graves' hyperthyroidism, was used to find distinguishing TCR V-J signatures. Prospective prediction of ophthalmopathy was tested in an independent validation cohort of approximately 19 hyperthyroidism patients and 17 patients who later progressed to ophthalmopathy. The study also compared thyroid tissue and blood T-cell repertoires from five or six Graves' hyperthyroidism patients.

The investigation overall reported the following: No statistical method was used to set the sample size in advance, and investigators knew the group allocation. In cross-validation, a model built on a 13 V-J signature told ophthalmopathy apart from stable hyperthyroidism with under 90% sensitivity and approximately 81% specificity, and in testing the same model reached 80%/75%. Blood samples also contained most of the expanded thyroid clonotypes (frequency above 0.001), which suggests that blood repertoires may reflect thyroid immune responses. During validation, the model predicted progression to ophthalmopathy a median of roughly six months ahead of onset, with approximately 70% sensitivity and more than 72% specificity.

According to the germline V gene (reference sequence), CDR1 reads SEHNR and CDR2 reads FQNEAQ. The CDR3 contains 15 residues, cysteine and phenylalanine counted. Only the CDR3 portion is preserved as DNA: 45 bases, with reading frame beginning at the first base. Between the V and J ends, shortened by 5 bases and 0 bases respectively, the junction contains 10 bases. Stable Graves' hyperthyroidism was defined as no progression to ophthalmopathy during 18 months of follow-up. Hyperthyroidism patients were newly diagnosed, with disease duration under 2 months, and aged 18 to 65 years. Exclusion was applied to patients with uncontrolled infections, other autoimmune diseases, pregnancy or lactation. Clinical symptoms, serum thyroxine and TRAb, thyroid ultrasound, and orbital computed tomography formed the basis for the diagnoses. PBMCs were isolated from 7.5 to 10 ml of fresh peripheral blood by Ficoll-Paque density gradient centrifugation. Trizol reagent was used to extract total RNA, and RNA quality was then checked on an Agilent 2100 Bioanalyzer.

In its sample, this clonotype was seen many times. It lacks a known antigen. Base qualities are not recorded, but no much larger clone differs from it by a single base. The TCR beta CDR3 regions were amplified from RNA transcripts. For the first round of RT-PCR on the TCR CDR3, the HTBI primer set was used together with the Qiagen OneStep RT-PCR kit. The libraries were constructed in a second round of multiplex PCR and then size-selected and purified. Libraries were sequenced paired-end with 100 bp reads on an Illumina HiSeq2000. On the study's bioinformatics: SOAPnuke was used to process the raw data, throwing out any read that contained adapters or uncalled bases, had a mean Phred below 15, or lacked an exact constant-primer or identifier match. High-quality paired reads were merged with COPE v1.2.5, and unique nucleotide sequences were defined as clonotypes. Clonotypes were aligned to IMGT TRBV, TRBD and TRBJ reference segments using MiTCR v1.1. The analysis included only V-J combinations with a frequency above 0.0001, which together covered more than 99% of the repertoires. A TCS score was defined as the ratio of F50 (clonal expansion) to E x V (chaos), with BLOSUM62-based TCRdist applied between CDR3 peptides within each V-J. Welch's t-statistics and random forest reduced 514 V-J features to about 13, which were used in a naive Bayes classifier (R e1071). Using fastp at Q25 and MiXCR, TCRdb reprocessed the public reads and kept productive beta chains. Every distinct CDR3 protein forms one entry, paired with its most common genes and DNA. For this entry, the V and J calls and clone size follow TCRdb and not the study's own pipeline. This sample is represented by approximately 710,000 distinct CDR3 sequences; 15% to 20% of them were singletons. 15% of the sample is in the top ten clones.

The TCR comes from a man aged 50 or older with Graves' hyperthyroidism. Sequenced sample: blood. In this chain, TRBV7-9 is recombined with TRBJ2-2; the best D guess is TRBD2, with 5 bases matching. CDR3 loop: CASSKLVSNTGELFF. At the DNA level, the sequence is TGTGCCAGCAGCAAACTAGTTTCGAACACCGGGGAGCTGTTTTTT.